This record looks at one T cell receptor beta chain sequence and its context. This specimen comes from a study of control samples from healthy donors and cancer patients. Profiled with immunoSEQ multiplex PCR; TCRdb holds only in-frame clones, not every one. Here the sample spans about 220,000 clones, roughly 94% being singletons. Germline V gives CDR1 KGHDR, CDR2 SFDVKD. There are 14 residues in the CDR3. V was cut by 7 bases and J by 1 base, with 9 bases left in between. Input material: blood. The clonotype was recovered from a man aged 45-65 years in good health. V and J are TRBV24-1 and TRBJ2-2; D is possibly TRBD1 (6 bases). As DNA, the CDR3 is TGTGCCACCAGACCGACAGGGAACACCGGGGAGCTGTTTTTT. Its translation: CATRPTGNTGELFF.